This TCR beta chain derives from a study of cytomegalovirus exposure and HLA in healthy donors. Study-wide findings and caveats: Specificity for CMV antigens was confirmed in vitro for a few of the CMV-associated chains.

Germline assignment: CDR1 SGHNT and CDR2 YYREEE (reference sequence). The CDR3 has 16 amino acids. With 5 bases clipped from V and 1 base from J, the junction kept 7 bases outside the gene matches. As regards this clone: Its antigen is still unknown.

The study ran its PCR with 60 Vbeta and 13 Jbeta primers. Sequenced by immunoSEQ multiplex PCR; TCRdb stores in-frame clones only, minus some. The sample lists some 180,000 clones, more than 75% occurring once. This sequence was found in a man in his forties or fifties in good health and CMV-seropositive. Sample: PBMCs. V is TRBV5-4 and J is TRBJ2-2; 8 bases map to TRBD1. The DNA for the CDR3 is TGTGCCAGCAGAGAAGGCGACAGGGGGAACACCGGGGAGCTGTTTTTT. It specifies CASREGDRGNTGELFF.